Reported below is one T cell receptor (beta chain). No cognate antigen has been identified for it. Within one base of it there is no much larger clone, and no base qualities were kept. TCR CDR3 regions were amplified from genomic DNA by multiplex PCR using the deep immunoSEQ assay. Extracted genomic DNA from each cell subset was distributed evenly across all wells of several immunoSEQ 96-well plates, and each plate was treated as a replicate. For sorted subsets, 200 to 250 ng genomic DNA, equal to approximately 30,000 T cell genomes, was loaded into each replicate PCR. The purified libraries were quantified using a Qubit 3.0 fluorometer, sized with a Bioanalyzer 2100, and then quantified again using the KAPA Library Quantification kit. Every immunoSEQ 96-well plate was sequenced on a separate single-read 150-cycle Illumina NextSeq 550 flow cell. The source study handled its data this way. The immunoSEQ output contained only junctional sequences without quality scores, so filtering could not match that applied to full-length reads. Sequences were annotated with PyIR, a Python wrapper for IgBLAST v1.9, using IMGT germline references to assign V/J genes and CDR3. Any read was removed if the V/J assignment was weak (E-value above 1e-6), the CDR3 was missing, or the read contained stop codons, out-of-frame junctions, or ambiguous translated residues. V3J clonotypes were defined as sequences sharing an identical inferred V gene, J gene, and CDR3 amino acid sequence. The percentage overlap between two repertoires was calculated by dividing the number of shared unique clonotypes by the size of the smaller repertoire. Repertoire richness was assessed with RTK rarefaction, the Chao1 estimator, and Recon v2.1 estimates of unobserved clonotypes. OLGA was used to compute generation probabilities for all TCRbeta clonotypes that the gDNA method yielded from four donors. In TCRdb, the immuneACCESS table is reduced to in-frame sequences with V and J assigned. These tables do not hold every clone; where another copy was compared, an unresolved V gene accounts for under half, and the others remain unexplained. V and J calls plus clone size are reproduced from that table; the DNA served to infer D and trimming. Recorded for this sample are hundreds of thousands of clones; 60% to 75% of them occurred a single time. The ten largest clones add up to 1.5% to 2% of the sample.

The data originate from a study of shared clonotypes between healthy human individuals (dated by TCRdb to 2019 to 2021). Some background on the complete study: Three men and two women, aged 18 to 49 years, made up the cohort. For each donor, three plates each were used for CD4 naive and CD4 memory, two plates were used for CD8 naive, and one plate was used for CD8 memory. The study deeply sequenced blood TCR repertoires of about 5 healthy adults to estimate repertoire size and the extent of clonotype sharing between individuals. Libraries were prepared and TCR repertoires were sequenced by different laboratories using diverse techniques, in order to increase sequencing depth and limit assay-specific biases. Per donor, leukapheresis produced somewhere between about 0.94 and 9 billion PBMCs.

Results and caveats for the whole study, not just this receptor: Around 5.4% of naive CD4, 3.5% of naive CD8, 2.3% of memory CD4, and 0.4% of memory CD8 clonotypes were shared across a few donors. Sampling was limited to blood, and TCR repertoires in tissue likely differ from TCR repertoires in blood. Pairwise subsampling led to the expectation that sequencing depth would affect the degree of clonotype sharing among donors. Even with the large sequencing depth, rarefaction of the sorted-subset datasets indicated that sequencing was incomplete. Compared with non-shared clonotypes, the clonotypes found in all four sorted-subset donors had higher generation probabilities. The small number of donors limited the genetic and exposure-history diversity represented. Larger estimated clonotype richness was generally found for naive subsets than for memory subsets.

CDR1 and CDR2 were assigned from the germline V gene as SQVTM and ANQGSEA. V gives up 6 bases and J gives up 0 bases, and the segment between their germline ends measures 10 bases. Taken from cysteine to phenylalanine, the CDR3 has 13 residues. Just the 39-base CDR3 DNA is kept, in frame starting at base 1. Donors were healthy HIV-negative adults with no recently reported acute infections or vaccinations. All donors were Caucasian adults living in Nashville, Tennessee, USA. CD4+ T cells were enriched by magnetic negative selection; naive cells were then positively selected on CD45RA, and the negative fraction formed the memory subset. After blood collection by leukapheresis, PBMCs were isolated using Ficoll-Histopaque density gradient centrifugation and then cryopreserved in the vapor phase of liquid nitrogen. Purity and quantity of every magnetically sorted T cell population were checked by analytical flow cytometry. Each sorted fraction had its genomic DNA isolated and then quantified by UV absorbance on a Nanodrop 2000c.

Recombination joined TRBV29-1 with TRBJ2-3, with the D gene not confidently named. The sequence was obtained from a woman in her thirties in good health. Source material: memory CD4+ T cells sorted from blood. What this sample's cell subset or site label stands for: CD45RA-negative fraction. The CDR3 reads CSVQNPSTDTQYF. The sequenced DNA: TGCAGCGTCCAGAACCCTAGCACAGATACGCAGTATTTT.